These 18 T cell receptor beta chains were sequenced from one sample in a study of control samples from healthy donors and cancer patients. Measured with immunoSEQ multiplex PCR; TCRdb has only the in-frame clones, and not every one. This sample has tens of thousands of clones, with roughly 89% found just once. The sample was PBMCs. The receptors were gathered from a woman between 55 and 75 years old with head and neck cancer.

This clone was seen only once. The V call is TRBV19, the J call TRBJ1-4; D is unclear. This CDR3 contains 15 residues. With 5 bases removed from V and 8 bases from J, the gap between germline ends came to 18 bases. The germline V gene has CDR1 LNHDA and CDR2 SQIVND (reference sequence). CDR3 nucleotides: TGTGCCAGTAGTGGGCGGACGGTAGGACTCGAAAAACTGTTTTTT. Its translation is CASSGRTVGLEKLFF.

The rearrangement joins TRBV6-5 to TRBJ2-7; D remains ambiguous. V was pared by 0 bases and J by 4 bases, with 10 bases between. Germline V lookup: CDR1 MNHEY, CDR2 SVGAGI. The CDR3 extends over 14 amino acids. This CDR3 is CASSYSGKGYEQYF. In DNA, the CDR3 is TGTGCCAGCAGTTACTCGGGGAAGGGATACGAGCAGTACTTC.

This clone was counted once. This chain links TRBV11-2 with TRBJ1-2, with D possibly TRBD1 on 5 matching bases. CDR1 is SGHAT and CDR2 is FQNNGV in the germline V gene. This CDR3 comprises 15 residues. Trimming took 8 bases from V and 0 from J, leaving 16 bases between them. CDR3 residues: CASYGEGLSNYGYTF. The CDR3 DNA sequence: TGTGCCAGCTACGGGGAGGGGCTGTCTAACTATGGCTACACCTTC.

V gene TRBV13 combines with J gene TRBJ2-2, with D perhaps matching TRBD1 (6 bases). Trimming left V 4 bases short and J 5 bases short, with 14 bases between. This CDR3 is 15 amino acids long. Germline V lookup: CDR1 PRHDT, CDR2 FYEKMQ (reference sequence). The CDR3 region has the DNA TGTGCCAGCAGCTACGCCCCAGGGGAGACCGGGGAGCTGTTTTTT. This translates into CASSYAPGETGELFF.

The chain combines TRBV14 with TRBJ1-6; TRBD1 might be the D (5 bases). Germline values: CDR1 SGHDN, CDR2 FVKESK. CDR3 length: 13 amino acids. V gave up 2 bases and J gave up 10 bases, with 9 bases separating them. CDR3: CASSQFGGSPLHF. CDR3 nucleotides: TGTGCCAGCAGCCAATTTGGGGGGTCACCCCTCCACTTT.

The V call is TRBV6-6, the J call TRBJ2-2; D is possibly TRBD2 (7 bases). Per the germline V gene, CDR1 is MNHNY and CDR2 is SVGAGI (reference sequence). The CDR3 extends over 16 amino acids. Trimming cost V 0 bases and J 3 bases, with 11 bases left between them. The CDR3 here is CASSYSKGGDTGELFF. The DNA of the CDR3 is TGTGCCAGCAGTTACTCGAAGGGGGGGGACACCGGGGAGCTGTTTTTT.

The chain recombines TRBV29-1 with TRBJ1-1; D gene ambiguous. Per the germline V gene, CDR1 is SQVTM and CDR2 is ANQGSEA. Trimming took off 4 bases at V and 1 base at J, with 10 bases between the two ends. The CDR3 covers 13 residues. The DNA of the CDR3 is TGCAGCGTTGCCCAACGGAAGAACACTGAAGCTTTCTTT. It specifies CSVAQRKNTEAFF. The full variable domain, in which reference TRBV29-1 and TRBJ1-1 provide the parts outside the CDR3, is SAVISQKPSRDICQRGTSLTIQCQVDSQVTMMFWYRQQPGQSLTLIATANQGSEATYESGFVIDKFPISRPNLTFSTLTVSNMSPEDSSIYLCSVAQRKNTEAFFGQGTRLTVV.

About this clone: This CDR3 is also generated by other DNA sequences in the sample. V is TRBV3-1 (or the pseudogene TRBV3-2) and J is TRBJ2-2, with 9 bases matching TRBD2. Germline CDR1 LGHDT, CDR2 YNNKEL (reference sequence). CDR3 size: 16 residues. The junction had 13 bases not matched to a gene; V was cut back by 5 bases and J by 9 bases. The DNA of the CDR3 is TGTGCCAGCAGCTTGACGTCGGTGCGGGAGGGTCGGGAGCTGTTTTTT. Translating gives CASSLTSVREGRELFF.

The V and J genes are TRBV7-2 and TRBJ2-7; 10 positions match TRBD2. V shed 5 bases and J 1 base; nucleotides not matched to a gene: 8. The CDR3 length is 16 residues. Germline-derived CDR1 and CDR2 are SGHTA and FQGNSA. DNA of the CDR3: TGTGCCAGCAGCCTACCTAGCGGGAGAGAATCCTACGAGCAGTACTTC. Translation gives CASSLPSGRESYEQYF. Together with reference TRBV7-2 and TRBJ2-7, the CDR3 gives the full variable domain: GAGVSQSPSNKVTEKGKDVELRCDPISGHTALYWYRQSLGQGLEFLIYFQGNSAPDKSGLPSDRFSAERTGGSVSTLTIQRTQQEDSAVYLCASSLPSGRESYEQYFGPGTRLTVT.

This sequence joins TRBV6-5 and TRBJ2-3; 7 nucleotides agree with TRBD1. CDR1 is MNHEY and CDR2 is SVGAGI in the germline V gene. V was clipped by 4 bases and J by 4 bases; unmatched bases: 5. The CDR3 loop spans 14 amino acids. In DNA, the CDR3 is TGTGCCAGCAGTTGGTCTACAGGGGCAGATACGCAGTATTTT. Protein product: CASSWSTGADTQYF.

The chain is built from TRBV12-5 and TRBJ2-5, with 8 bases aligning to TRBD1. The CDR3 totals 14 residues. Trimming cost V 0 bases and J 10 bases; bases outside gene matches: 7. CDR1 and CDR2 from the germline V gene are LGHNT and FRNRAP. The DNA of the CDR3 is TGTGCTAGTGGTTTGGTTACCACAGGGGGGATCCAGTACTTC. This encodes CASGLVTTGGIQYF.

The chain recombines TRBV11-3 with TRBJ2-3; D call uncertain. Trimming removed 1 base from V and 0 bases from J, with 5 bases in between. Germline assignment: CDR1 SGHNT and CDR2 YENEEA. This CDR3 has 14 residues. The CDR3 loop reads CASSLGGSTDTQYF. The CDR3 DNA reads as TGTGCCAGCAGCTTAGGGGGTAGCACAGATACGCAGTATTTT.

V is TRBV11-2 and J is TRBJ1-2, with D tentatively TRBD1 (5 bases). The germline V gene encodes CDR1 SGHAT and CDR2 FQNNGV. Trimming cost V 4 bases and J 2 bases, with 14 bases left between them. CDR3 length equals 15 residues. The CDR3 loop reads CASSSVRRENYGYTF. CDR3 DNA: TGTGCCAGCAGCTCCGTCCGCAGGGAAAACTATGGCTACACCTTC. The entire variable domain, with the rest obtained from reference TRBV11-2 and TRBJ1-2, is as follows: EAGVAQSPRYKIIEKRQSVAFWCNPISGHATLYWYQQILGQGPKLLIQFQNNGVVDDSQLPKDRFSAERLKGVDSTLKIQPAKLEDSAVYLCASSSVRRENYGYTFGSGTRLTVV.

CDR3: CASSSRETYQPQHF. DNA of the CDR3: TGTGCCAGCAGTTCCAGGGAAACGTACCAGCCCCAGCATTTT. V is TRBV6-1 and J is TRBJ1-5; D might be TRBD1 (5 bases). The V and J ends lost 5 bases and 7 bases respectively, with 15 bases between them. Germline V gives CDR1 MNHNS, CDR2 SASEGT. This CDR3 region has 14 residues.

The chain combines TRBV7-2 with TRBJ1-2, with D possibly matching TRBD1 (6 bases). CDR3 length: 16 residues. The germline V and J ends were trimmed by 5 bases and 9 bases, with 25 bases remaining between them. CDR1 is SGHTA and CDR2 is FQGNSA in the germline V gene. CDR3 region: CASSPPSRGQEVSYTF. The CDR3 DNA sequence: TGTGCCAGCAGCCCCCCTTCCAGGGGCCAGGAGGTCAGCTACACCTTC.

This sequence joins TRBV11-2 and TRBJ2-7; 8 positions agree with TRBD2. Per germline, CDR1 SGHAT and CDR2 FQNNGV. The CDR3 is 14 amino acids. The ends lost 6 bases at V and 0 bases at J; junction bases unmatched: 4. CDR3 nucleotide sequence: TGTGCCAGCAGGACTAGCGATTACTCCTACGAGCAGTACTTC. It translates to CASRTSDYSYEQYF.

Of note for this clone: A junction boundary mismatches the germline segment, possibly from a read error. The rearrangement links TRBV9 to TRBJ2-7; D is ambiguous. The CDR3 totals 12 residues. Germline CDR1 is SGDLS and CDR2 is YYNGEE. In nucleotides, the CDR3 is TGTGCCAGCAGTGGCGAGGTAGGCAAGTTTAACTTC. Its protein is CASSGEVGKFNF.

In its sample, this clone was seen once. The chain has TRBV7-9 and TRBJ2-1, with 10 bases fitting TRBD2. This CDR3 spans 18 amino acids. CDR1 is SEHNR and CDR2 is FQNEAQ in the germline V gene (reference sequence). V gave up 0 bases and J gave up 9 bases; unmatched junction bases: 14. The CDR3: CASSLAYRLAGVISEQFF. In DNA form, the CDR3 reads TGTGCCAGCAGCTTAGCGTATCGGCTAGCGGGAGTTATTTCTGAGCAGTTCTTC. The full variable domain, rest sourced from reference TRBV7-9 and TRBJ2-1, is DTGVSQNPRHKITKRGQNVTFRCDPISEHNRLYWYRQTLGQGPEFLTYFQNEAQLEKSRLLSDRFSAERPKGSFSTLEIQRTEQGDSAMYLCASSLAYRLAGVISEQFFGPGTRLTVL.